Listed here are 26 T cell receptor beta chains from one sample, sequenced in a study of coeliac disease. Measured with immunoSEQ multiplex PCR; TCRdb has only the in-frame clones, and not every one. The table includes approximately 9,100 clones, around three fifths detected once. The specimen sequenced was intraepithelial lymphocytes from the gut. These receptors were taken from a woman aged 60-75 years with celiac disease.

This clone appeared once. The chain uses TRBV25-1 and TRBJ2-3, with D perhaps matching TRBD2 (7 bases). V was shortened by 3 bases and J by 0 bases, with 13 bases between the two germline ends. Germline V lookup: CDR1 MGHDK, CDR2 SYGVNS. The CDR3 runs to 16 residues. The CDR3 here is CASSDEGGGSTDTQYF. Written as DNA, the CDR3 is TGTGCCAGCAGTGACGAGGGGGGGGGTAGCACAGATACGCAGTATTTT.

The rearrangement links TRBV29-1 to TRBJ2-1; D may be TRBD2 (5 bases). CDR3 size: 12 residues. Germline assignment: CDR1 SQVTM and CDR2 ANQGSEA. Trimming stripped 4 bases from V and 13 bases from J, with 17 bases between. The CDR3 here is CSVGSPDGGQFF. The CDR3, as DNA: TGCAGCGTTGGTTCCCCGGACGGAGGACAGTTCTTC.

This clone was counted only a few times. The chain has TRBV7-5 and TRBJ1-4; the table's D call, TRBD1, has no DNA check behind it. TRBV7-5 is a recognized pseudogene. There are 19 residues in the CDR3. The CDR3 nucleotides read TGTGCCAGAAGCTCCGGTGGGACAGGCGAAGCCCGTCGTAATGAAAAACTGTTTTTT. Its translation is CARSSGGTGEARRNEKLFF.

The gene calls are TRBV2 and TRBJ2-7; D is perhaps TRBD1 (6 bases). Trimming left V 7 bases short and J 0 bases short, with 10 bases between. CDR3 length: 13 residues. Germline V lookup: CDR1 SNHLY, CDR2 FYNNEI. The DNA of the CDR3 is TGTGCCAGCAAACAGGGTAGCTCCTACGAGCAGTACTTC. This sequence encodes CASKQGSSYEQYF.

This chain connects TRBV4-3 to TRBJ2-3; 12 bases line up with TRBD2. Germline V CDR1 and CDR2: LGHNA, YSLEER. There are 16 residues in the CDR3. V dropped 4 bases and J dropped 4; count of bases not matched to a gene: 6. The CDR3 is CASSPGRTSGADTQYF. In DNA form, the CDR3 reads TGCGCCAGCAGCCCCGGGCGGACTAGCGGGGCAGATACGCAGTATTTT.

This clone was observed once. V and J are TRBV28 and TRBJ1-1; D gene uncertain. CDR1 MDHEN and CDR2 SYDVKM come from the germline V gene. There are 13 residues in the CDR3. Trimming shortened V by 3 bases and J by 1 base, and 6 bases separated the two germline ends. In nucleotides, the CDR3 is TGTGCCAGCAGTTTCTCGTGGAACACTGAAGCTTTCTTT. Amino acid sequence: CASSFSWNTEAFF.

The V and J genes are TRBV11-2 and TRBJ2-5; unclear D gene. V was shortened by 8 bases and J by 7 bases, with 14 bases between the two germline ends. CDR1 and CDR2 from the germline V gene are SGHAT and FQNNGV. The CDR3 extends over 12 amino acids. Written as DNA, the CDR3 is TGTGCCAGCGCTCCTAGTACGGGGACCCAGTACTTC. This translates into CASAPSTGTQYF.

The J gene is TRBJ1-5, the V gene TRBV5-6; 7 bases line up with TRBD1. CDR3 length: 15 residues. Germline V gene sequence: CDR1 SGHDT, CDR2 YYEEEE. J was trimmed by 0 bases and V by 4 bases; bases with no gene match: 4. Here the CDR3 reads CASSQGQYSNQPQHF. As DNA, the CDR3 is TGTGCCAGCAGCCAGGGACAGTATAGCAATCAGCCCCAGCATTTT.

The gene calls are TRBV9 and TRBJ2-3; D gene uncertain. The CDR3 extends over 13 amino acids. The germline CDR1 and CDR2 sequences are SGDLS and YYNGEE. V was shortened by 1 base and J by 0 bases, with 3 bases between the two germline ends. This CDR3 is CASSVLSTDTQYF. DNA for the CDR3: TGTGCCAGCAGCGTACTTAGCACAGATACGCAGTATTTT.

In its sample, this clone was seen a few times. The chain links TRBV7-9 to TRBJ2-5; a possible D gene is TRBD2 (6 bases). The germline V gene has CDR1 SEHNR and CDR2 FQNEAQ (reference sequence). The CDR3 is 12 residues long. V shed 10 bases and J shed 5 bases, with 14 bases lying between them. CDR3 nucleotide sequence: TGTGCCACGACTAGATCCCGGGAGACCCAGTACTTC. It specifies CATTRSRETQYF.

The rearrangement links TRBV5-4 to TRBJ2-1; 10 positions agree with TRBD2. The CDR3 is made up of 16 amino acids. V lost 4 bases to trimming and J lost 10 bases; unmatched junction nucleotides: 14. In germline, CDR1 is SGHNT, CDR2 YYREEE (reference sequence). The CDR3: CASSRGLAEGGAEQFF. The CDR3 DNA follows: TGTGCCAGCAGCCGCGGACTAGCGGAGGGGGGCGCGGAGCAGTTCTTC.

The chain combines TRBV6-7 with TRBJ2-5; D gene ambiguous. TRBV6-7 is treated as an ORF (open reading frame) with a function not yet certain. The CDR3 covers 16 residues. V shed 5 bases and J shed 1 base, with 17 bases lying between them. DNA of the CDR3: TGTGCCAGCAGTCTCAGGAAGTACCCTACCCAAGAGACCCAGTACTTC. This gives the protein CASSLRKYPTQETQYF.

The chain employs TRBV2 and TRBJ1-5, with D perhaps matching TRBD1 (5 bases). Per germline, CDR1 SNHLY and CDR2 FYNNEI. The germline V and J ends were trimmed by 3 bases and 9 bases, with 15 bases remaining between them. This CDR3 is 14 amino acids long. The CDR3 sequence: CASSESRGARPQHF. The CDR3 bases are TGTGCCAGCAGTGAGTCAAGGGGTGCACGGCCCCAGCATTTT.

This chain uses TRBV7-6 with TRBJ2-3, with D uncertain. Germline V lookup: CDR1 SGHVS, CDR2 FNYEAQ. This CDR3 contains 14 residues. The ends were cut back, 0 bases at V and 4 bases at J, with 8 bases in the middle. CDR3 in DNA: TGTGCCAGCAGCTTAGCATCCTTCCCAGATACGCAGTATTTT. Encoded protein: CASSLASFPDTQYF.

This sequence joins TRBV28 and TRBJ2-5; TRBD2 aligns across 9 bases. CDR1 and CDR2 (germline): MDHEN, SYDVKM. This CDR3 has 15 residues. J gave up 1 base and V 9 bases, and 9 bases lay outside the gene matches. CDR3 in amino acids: CASKLAGPLQETQYF. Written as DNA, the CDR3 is TGTGCCAGTAAGCTAGCGGGGCCCCTCCAAGAGACCCAGTACTTC.

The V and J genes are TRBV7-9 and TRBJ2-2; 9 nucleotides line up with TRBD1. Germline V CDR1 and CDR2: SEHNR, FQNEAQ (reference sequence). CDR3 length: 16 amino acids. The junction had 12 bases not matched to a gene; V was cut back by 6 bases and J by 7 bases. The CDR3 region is CASRPSNRGPVGELFF. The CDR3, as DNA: TGTGCCAGCAGACCCTCAAACAGGGGGCCGGTCGGGGAGCTGTTTTTT.

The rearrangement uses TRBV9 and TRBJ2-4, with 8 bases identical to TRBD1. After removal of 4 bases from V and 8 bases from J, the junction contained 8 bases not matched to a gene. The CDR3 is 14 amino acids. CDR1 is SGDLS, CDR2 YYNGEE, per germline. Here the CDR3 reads CASSRTTGADIQYF. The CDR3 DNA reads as TGTGCCAGCAGCCGAACGACAGGGGCAGACATTCAGTACTTC.

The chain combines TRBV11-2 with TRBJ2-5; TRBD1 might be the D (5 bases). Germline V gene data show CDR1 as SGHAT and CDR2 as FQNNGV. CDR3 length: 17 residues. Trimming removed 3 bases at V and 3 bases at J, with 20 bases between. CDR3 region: CASSLSQGRPREETQYF. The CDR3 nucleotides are TGTGCCAGCAGCTTGAGCCAGGGCCGCCCCCGGGAAGAGACCCAGTACTTC.

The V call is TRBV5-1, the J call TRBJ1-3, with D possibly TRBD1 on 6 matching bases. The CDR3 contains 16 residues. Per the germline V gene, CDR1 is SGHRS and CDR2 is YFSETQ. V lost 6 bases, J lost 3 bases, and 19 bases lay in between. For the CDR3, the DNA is TGCGCCAGCACCCCTTGGGGGCCCGTTGATGGAAACACCATATATTTT. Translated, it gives CASTPWGPVDGNTIYF.

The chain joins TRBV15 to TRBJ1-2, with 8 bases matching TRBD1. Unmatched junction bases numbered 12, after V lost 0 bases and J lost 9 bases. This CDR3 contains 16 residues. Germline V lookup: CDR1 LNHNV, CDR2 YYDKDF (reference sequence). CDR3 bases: TGTGCCACCAGCAGAGATCATCCCCCTCAGGGGGCAAGCTACACCTTC. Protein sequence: CATSRDHPPQGASYTF.

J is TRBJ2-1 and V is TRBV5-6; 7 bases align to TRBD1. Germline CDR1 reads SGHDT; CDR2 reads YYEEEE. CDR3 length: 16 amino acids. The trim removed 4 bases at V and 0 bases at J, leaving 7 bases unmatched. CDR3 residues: CASSRSDRSSYNEQFF. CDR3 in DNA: TGTGCCAGCAGCCGATCGGACAGGAGCTCCTACAATGAGCAGTTCTTC.

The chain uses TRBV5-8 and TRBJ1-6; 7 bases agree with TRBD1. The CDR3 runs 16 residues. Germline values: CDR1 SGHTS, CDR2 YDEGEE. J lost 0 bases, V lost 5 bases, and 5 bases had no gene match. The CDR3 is CASRGTASSYNSPLHF. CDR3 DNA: TGTGCCAGCAGGGGGACAGCTAGCTCCTATAATTCACCCCTCCACTTT. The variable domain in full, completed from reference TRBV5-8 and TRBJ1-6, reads EAGVTQSPTHLIKTRGQQATLRCSPISGHTSVYWYQQALGLGLQFLLWYDEGEERNRGNFPPRFSGRQFPNYSSELNVNALELEDSALYLCASRGTASSYNSPLHFGNGTRLTVT.

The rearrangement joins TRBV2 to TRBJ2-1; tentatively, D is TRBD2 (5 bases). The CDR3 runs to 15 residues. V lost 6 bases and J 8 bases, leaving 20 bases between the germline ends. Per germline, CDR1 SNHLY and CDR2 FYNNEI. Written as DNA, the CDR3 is TGTGCCAGCAGGAAGCCGGACGGGCTAGCCCATGAGCAGTTCTTC. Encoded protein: CASRKPDGLAHEQFF.

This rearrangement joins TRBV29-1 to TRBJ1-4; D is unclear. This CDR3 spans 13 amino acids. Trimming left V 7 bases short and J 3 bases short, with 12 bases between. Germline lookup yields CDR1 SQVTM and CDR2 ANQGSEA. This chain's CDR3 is CSAGGFANEKLFF. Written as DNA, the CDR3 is TGCAGCGCTGGCGGCTTTGCTAATGAAAAACTGTTTTTT.

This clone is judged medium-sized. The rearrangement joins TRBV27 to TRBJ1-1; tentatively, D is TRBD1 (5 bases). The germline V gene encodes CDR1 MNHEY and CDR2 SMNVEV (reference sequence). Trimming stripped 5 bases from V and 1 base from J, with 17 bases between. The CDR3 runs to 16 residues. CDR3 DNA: TGTGCCAGCAGTCCCCAACCCGGGGGGTGGAACACTGAAGCTTTCTTT. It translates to CASSPQPGGWNTEAFF.

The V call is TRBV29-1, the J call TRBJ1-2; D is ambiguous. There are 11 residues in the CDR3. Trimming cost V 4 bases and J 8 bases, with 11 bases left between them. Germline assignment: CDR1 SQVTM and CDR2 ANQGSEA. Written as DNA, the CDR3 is TGCAGCGTTGGGCAGTTGCAGGGCTACACCTTC. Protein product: CSVGQLQGYTF.